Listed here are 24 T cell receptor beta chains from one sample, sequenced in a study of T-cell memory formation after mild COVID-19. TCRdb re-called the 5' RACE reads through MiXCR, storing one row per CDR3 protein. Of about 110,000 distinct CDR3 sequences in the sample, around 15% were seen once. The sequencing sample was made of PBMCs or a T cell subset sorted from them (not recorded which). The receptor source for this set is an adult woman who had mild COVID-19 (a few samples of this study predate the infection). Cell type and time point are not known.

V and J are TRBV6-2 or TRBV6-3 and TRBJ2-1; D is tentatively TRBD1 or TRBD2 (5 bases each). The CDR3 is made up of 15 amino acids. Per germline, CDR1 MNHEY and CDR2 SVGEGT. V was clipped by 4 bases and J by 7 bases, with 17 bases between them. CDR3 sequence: CASSFWLEGENEQFF. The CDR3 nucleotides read TGTGCCAGCAGTTTTTGGCTGGAAGGGGAGAATGAGCAGTTCTTC.

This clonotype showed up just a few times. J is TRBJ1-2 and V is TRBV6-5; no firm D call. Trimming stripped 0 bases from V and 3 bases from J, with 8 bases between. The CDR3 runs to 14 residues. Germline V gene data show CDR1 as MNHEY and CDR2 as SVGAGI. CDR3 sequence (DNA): TGTGCCAGCAGTTACTCCCAATTCTACTATGGCTACACCTTC. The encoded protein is CASSYSQFYYGYTF.

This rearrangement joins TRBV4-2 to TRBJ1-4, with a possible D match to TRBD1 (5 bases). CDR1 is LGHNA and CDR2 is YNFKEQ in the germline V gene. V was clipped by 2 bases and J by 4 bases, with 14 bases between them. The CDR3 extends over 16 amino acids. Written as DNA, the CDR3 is TGTGCCAGCAGCCAACGGGGGAGAGGGGATAATGAAAAACTGTTTTTT. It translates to CASSQRGRGDNEKLFF.

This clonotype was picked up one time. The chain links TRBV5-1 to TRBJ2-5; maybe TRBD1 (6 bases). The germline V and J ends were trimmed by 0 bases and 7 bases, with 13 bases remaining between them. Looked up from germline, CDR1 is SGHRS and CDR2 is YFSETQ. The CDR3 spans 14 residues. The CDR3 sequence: CASSLDLRGGTQYF. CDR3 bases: TGCGCCAGCAGCTTGGACCTACGAGGGGGGACCCAGTACTTC.

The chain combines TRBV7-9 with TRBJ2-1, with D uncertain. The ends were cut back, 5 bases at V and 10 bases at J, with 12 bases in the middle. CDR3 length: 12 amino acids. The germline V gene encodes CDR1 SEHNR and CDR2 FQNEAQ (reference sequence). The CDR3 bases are TGTGCCAGCAGCGGAGTCCCCATAGAGCAGTTCTTC. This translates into CASSGVPIEQFF.

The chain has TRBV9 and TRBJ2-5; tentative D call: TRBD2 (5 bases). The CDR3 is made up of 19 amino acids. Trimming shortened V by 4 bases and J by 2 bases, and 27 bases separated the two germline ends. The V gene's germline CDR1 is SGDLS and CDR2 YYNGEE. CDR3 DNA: TGTGCCAGCAGCAGAAACCCAAGGGCTCGGGATGATCTTCAAGAGACCCAGTACTTC. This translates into CASSRNPRARDDLQETQYF.

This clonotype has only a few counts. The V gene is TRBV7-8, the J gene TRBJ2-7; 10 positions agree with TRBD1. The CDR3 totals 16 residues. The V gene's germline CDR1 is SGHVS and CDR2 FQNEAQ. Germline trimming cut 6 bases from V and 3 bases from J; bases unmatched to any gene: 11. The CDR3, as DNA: TGTGCCAGCAGTCCTTGGGACGGGACAGGGGACTACGAGCAGTACTTC. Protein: CASSPWDGTGDYEQYF.

The CDR3 here is CASSPGGVWPQHF. CDR3 sequence (DNA): TGTGCCAGCAGCCCCGGGGGGGTATGGCCCCAGCATTTT. V is TRBV7-8 and J is TRBJ1-5; possible D gene TRBD1, 5 bases. This CDR3 region has 13 residues. Trimming shortened V by 5 bases and J by 9 bases, and 14 bases separated the two germline ends. From germline, CDR1 is SGHVS and CDR2 FQNEAQ.

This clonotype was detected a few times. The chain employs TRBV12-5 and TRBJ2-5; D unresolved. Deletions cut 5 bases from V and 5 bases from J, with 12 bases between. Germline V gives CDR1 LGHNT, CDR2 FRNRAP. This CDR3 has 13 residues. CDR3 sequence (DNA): TGTGCTAGTGGTCGCGGCGCGGACGAGACCCAGTACTTC. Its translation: CASGRGADETQYF.

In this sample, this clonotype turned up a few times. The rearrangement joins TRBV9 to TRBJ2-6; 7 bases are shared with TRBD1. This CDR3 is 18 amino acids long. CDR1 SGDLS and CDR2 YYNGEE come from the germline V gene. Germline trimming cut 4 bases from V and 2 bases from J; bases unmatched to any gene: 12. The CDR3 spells CASSPRTGAPAGANVLTF. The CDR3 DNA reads TGTGCCAGCAGCCCCCGGACAGGCGCACCTGCTGGGGCCAACGTCCTGACTTTC.

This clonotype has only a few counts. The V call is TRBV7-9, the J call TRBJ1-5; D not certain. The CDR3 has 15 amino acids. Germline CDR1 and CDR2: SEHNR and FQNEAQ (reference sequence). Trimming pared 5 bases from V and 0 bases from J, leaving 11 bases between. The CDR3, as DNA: TGTGCCAGCAGCCCCCAATGGAGTAGCAATCAGCCCCAGCATTTT. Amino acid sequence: CASSPQWSSNQPQHF.

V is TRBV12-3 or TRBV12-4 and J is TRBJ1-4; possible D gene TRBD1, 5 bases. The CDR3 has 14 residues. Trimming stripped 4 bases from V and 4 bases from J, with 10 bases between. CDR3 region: CASSSRGGNEKLFF. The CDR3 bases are TGTGCCAGCAGTTCACGGGGGGGTAATGAAAAACTGTTTTTT.

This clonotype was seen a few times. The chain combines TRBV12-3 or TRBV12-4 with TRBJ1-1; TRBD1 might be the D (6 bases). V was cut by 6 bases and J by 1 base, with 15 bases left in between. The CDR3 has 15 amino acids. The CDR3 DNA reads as TGTGCCAGCAGCGGCTGGACAGTTAGGAACACTGAAGCTTTCTTT. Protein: CASSGWTVRNTEAFF.

The CDR3: CASSQWVTGNTEAFF. The CDR3 coding sequence is TGTGCCAGCAGCCAATGGGTGACAGGGAACACTGAAGCTTTCTTT. The rearrangement joins TRBV4-2 to TRBJ1-1; D may be TRBD1 (6 bases). V gave up 2 bases and J gave up 1 base, with 11 bases separating them. The CDR3 length is 15 residues. Germline values: CDR1 LGHNA, CDR2 YNFKEQ.

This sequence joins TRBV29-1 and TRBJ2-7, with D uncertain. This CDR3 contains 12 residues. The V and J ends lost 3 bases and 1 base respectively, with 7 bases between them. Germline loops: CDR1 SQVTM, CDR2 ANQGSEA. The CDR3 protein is CSVDDGSYEQYF. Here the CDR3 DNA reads TGCAGCGTTGACGACGGATCCTACGAGCAGTACTTC.

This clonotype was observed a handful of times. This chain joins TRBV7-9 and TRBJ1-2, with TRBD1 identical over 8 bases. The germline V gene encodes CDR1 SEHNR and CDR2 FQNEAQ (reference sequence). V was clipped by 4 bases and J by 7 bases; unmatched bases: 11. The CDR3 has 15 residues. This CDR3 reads CASSSSRTGNGGYTF. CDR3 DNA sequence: TGTGCCAGCAGCTCATCCCGGACAGGGAACGGTGGCTACACCTTC.

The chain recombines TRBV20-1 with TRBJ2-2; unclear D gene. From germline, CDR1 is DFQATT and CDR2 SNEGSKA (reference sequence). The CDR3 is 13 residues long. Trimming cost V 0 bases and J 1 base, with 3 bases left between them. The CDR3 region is CSARDLNTGELFF. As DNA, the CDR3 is TGCAGTGCTAGAGATTTGAACACCGGGGAGCTGTTTTTT.

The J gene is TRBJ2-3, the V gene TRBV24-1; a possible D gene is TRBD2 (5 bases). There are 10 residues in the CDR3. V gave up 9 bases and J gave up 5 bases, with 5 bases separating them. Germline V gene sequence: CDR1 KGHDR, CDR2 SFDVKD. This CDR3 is CATGGDTQYF. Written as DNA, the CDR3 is TGTGCCACCGGAGGAGATACGCAGTATTTT.

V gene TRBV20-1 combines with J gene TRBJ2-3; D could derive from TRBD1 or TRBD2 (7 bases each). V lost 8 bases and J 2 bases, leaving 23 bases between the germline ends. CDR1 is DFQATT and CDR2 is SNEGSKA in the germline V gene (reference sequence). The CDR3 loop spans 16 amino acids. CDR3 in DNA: TGCAGTTTTGGGAGGGGGCCGGCGGGAAACACAGATACGCAGTATTTT. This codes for CSFGRGPAGNTDTQYF.

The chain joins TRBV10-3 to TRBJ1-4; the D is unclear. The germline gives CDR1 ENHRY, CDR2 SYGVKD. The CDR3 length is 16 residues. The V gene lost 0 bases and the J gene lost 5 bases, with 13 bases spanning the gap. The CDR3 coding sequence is TGTGCCATCAGTGAGTCGTCCATACCGGGGAATGAAAAACTGTTTTTT. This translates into CAISESSIPGNEKLFF.

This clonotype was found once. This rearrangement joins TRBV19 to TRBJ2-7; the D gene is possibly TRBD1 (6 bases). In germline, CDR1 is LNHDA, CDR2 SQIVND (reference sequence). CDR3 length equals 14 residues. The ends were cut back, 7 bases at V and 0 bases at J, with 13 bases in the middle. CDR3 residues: CASTQGYGSYEQYF. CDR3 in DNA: TGTGCCAGTACACAGGGATACGGCTCCTACGAGCAGTACTTC. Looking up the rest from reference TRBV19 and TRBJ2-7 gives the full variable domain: DGGITQSPKYLFRKEGQNVTLSCEQNLNHDAMYWYRQDPGQGLRLIYYSQIVNDFQKGDIAEGYSVSREKKESFPLTVTSAQKNPTAFYLCASTQGYGSYEQYFGPGTRLTVT.

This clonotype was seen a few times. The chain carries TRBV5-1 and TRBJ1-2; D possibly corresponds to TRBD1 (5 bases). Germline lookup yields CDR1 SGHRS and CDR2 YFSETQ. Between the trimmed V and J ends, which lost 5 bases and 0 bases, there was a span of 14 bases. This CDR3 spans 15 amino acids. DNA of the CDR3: TGCGCCAGCAGATGGGACGGATTCTCTAACTATGGCTACACCTTC. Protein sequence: CASRWDGFSNYGYTF.

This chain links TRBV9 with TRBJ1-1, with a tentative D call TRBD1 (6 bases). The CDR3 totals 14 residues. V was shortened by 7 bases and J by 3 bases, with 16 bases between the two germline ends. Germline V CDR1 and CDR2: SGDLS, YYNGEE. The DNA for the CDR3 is TGTGCCAGCGTCGCGGGACACGGCGACACTGAAGCTTTCTTT. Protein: CASVAGHGDTEAFF.

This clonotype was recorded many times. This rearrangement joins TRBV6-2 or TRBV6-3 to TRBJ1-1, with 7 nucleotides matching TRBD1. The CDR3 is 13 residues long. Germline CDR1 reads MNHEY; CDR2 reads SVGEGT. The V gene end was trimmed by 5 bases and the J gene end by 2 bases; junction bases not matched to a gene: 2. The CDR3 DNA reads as TGTGCCAGCAGTGGGACAGTCAACACTGAAGCTTTCTTT. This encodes CASSGTVNTEAFF.